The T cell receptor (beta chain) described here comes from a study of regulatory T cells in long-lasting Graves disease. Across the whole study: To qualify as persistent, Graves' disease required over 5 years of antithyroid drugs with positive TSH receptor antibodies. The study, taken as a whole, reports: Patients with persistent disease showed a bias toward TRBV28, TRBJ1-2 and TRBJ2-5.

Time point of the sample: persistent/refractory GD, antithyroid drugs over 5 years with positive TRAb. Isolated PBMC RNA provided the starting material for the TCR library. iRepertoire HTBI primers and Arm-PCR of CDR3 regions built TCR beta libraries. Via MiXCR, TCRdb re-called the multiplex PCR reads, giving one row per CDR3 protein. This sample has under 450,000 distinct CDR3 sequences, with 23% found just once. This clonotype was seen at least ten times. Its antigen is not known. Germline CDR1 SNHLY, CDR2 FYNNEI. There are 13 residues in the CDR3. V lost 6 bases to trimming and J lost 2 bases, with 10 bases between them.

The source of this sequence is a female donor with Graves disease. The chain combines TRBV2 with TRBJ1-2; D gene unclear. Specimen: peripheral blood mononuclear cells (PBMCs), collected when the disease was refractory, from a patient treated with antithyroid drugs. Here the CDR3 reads CASRGETNYGYTF. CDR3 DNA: TGTGCCAGCAGAGGCGAAACGAACTATGGCTACACCTTC.